The clone carrying this T cell receptor (beta chain) appeared many times. Its matching antigen is unknown. Its ends do not fully match the called genes, so a read error is possible. Breast cancer patients provided tissue from their axillary draining lymph nodes. The CDR3 has 14 residues. Germline loops: CDR1 SSHAT, CDR2 FNYEAQ (reference sequence). This sample stems from a study of breast tumors, draining lymph nodes, adjacent tissues. TCRdb re-analysed the multiplex PCR reads in MiXCR, keeping a single row per CDR3 protein. The sample gives more than 80,000 distinct CDR3 sequences, 30% of which show up once; approximately 5.2% is in the top ten. Notes on the study in general: Luminal-like breast cancer showed significantly greater tumor-nontumor repertoire similarity than basal-like breast cancer did. The lymph node origin of tumor T cells was framed as consistent with a hypothesis, not demonstrated. Compared with lymph nodes, tumors were less diverse; compared with nontumor tissue, more.

The V and J genes are TRBV7-7 and TRBJ2-2, with TRBD1 matching over 8 bases. The receptor comes from a female donor with breast cancer. Some clones in this sample may be carry-over from other donors' samples. The sample taken for sequencing was axillary lymph node tissue. The CDR3 loop reads CASSPDRGAGELFF. The CDR3 region has the DNA TGTGCTAGCAGCCCAGACAGGGGAGCAGGGGAGCTGTTTTTT.